The entry below describes one T cell receptor (beta chain). Which antigen it targets is not known. No per-base quality is available; no much larger clone lies one base away. This sample was included in a study of blood T cell repertoires in COVID-19 (TCRdb year 2020). Study-level background: The collaborator samples originated in the United States, Italy and Spain and spanned the acute and convalescent phases of COVID-19. The material from the prospective study consisted of cDNA or gDNA derived from T cells, B-cell-depleted T cells, or PBMCs. The dataset comprised deeply sampled blood TCRbeta repertoires from subjects exposed to, actively infected with, or recovered from COVID-19. The repertoires were released in a freely available public database intended as a resource for research on the immune response to SARS-CoV-2. Samples were obtained from the ongoing ImmuneRACE study (first 160 participants) and from some 1,200 subjects provided by 6 global collaborators. Sample metadata almost always included a de-identified subject ID, COVID-19 status, age in years and sex. Where HLA class I and class II types were available, the types were taken from metadata supplied by the sample provider, not from assay-based typing. General study outcomes and caveats: How much clinical and demographic metadata was included differed by source and by participant, and the metadata was provided uncurated.

One collaborating source in Seattle enrolled patients during active infection and followed them longitudinally through the course of disease. Each collaborating institution followed its own protocols to collect whole blood in K2EDTA tubes. Collaborator samples were shipped for TCRbeta analysis as frozen whole blood, isolated PBMCs, or DNA extracted from either sample type. The immunoSEQ Assay, a bias-controlled multiplex PCR, was used to amplify TCRbeta CDR3 regions from genomic DNA. On the authors' methods: The number of nucleated cells in each sample was estimated by amplification of reference gene primers within the assay. To quantify the absolute abundance of each unique TCRbeta CDR3 rearrangement, sequence reads were collapsed and filtered. For each sample, productive Simpson clonality was calculated as the square root of Simpson's diversity index across productive rearrangements. Sourced from immuneACCESS, this table was stored by TCRdb with only in-frame sequences that have V and J called. A share of the clones is absent; for the studies checked, an unresolved V gene accounts for under half, and the remainder has no known explanation. V, J and clone size are those of that table, while D and trimming were read from the DNA. The table for this sample lists around 370,000 clones; almost 90% of them were counted only once. The ten top clones hold around 7.9% of the sample.

The germline V gene (reference sequence) supplies CDR1 MNHEY and CDR2 SMNVEV. Trimming accounts for 4 bases at V and 2 bases at J, while the number of junction bases matched to no gene is 4. The CDR3, cysteine through phenylalanine, is 14 amino acids long. The sequence is cut down to CDR3 DNA, 42 bases in frame from base 1. The material sequenced was peripheral blood. This TCR was recovered from a woman aged 70-85 years with COVID-19, enrolled during active disease. The sequence links TRBV27 to TRBJ2-7; the junction holds 8 bases that match TRBD2. This receptor has the CDR3 CASSWSGGPYEQYF. The DNA reads as follows: TGTGCCAGCAGTTGGAGCGGGGGCCCCTACGAGCAGTACTTC.